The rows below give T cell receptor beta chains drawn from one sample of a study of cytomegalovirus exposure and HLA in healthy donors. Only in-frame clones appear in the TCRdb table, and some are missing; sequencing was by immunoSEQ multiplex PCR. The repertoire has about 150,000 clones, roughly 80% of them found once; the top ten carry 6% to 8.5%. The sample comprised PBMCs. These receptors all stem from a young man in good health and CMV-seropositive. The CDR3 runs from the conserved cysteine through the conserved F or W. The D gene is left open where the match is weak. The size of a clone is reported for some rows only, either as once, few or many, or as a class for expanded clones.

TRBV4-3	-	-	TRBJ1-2	CASSLGRNGYGYTF	TGCGCCAGCAGCCTGGGCAGGAACGGCTATGGCTACACCTTC
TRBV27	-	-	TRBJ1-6	CASTSLGPSNSPLHF	TGTGCCAGCACTTCCTTGGGGCCCTCTAATTCACCCCTCCACTTT
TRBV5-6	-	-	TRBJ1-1	CASSLGLEAFF	TGTGCCAGCAGCTTGGGGCTTGAAGCTTTCTTT
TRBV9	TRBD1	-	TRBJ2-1	CASSVVGTGYNEQFF	TGTGCCAGCAGCGTAGTGGGGACAGGGTACAATGAGCAGTTCTTC
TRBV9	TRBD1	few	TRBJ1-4	CASSGGGPAEKLFF	TGTGCCAGCAGCGGAGGGGGCCCGGCGGAAAAACTGTTTTTT
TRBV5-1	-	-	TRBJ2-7	CASSYPQDSSTYEQYF	TGCGCCAGCAGCTACCCCCAGGACAGTTCGACCTACGAGCAGTACTTC
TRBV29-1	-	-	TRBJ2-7	CSVGASRTTYEQYF	TGCAGCGTGGGAGCGTCGCGGACTACCTACGAGCAGTACTTC
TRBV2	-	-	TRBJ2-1	CASLSGSSYNEQFF	TGTGCCAGCCTGAGCGGAAGCTCCTACAATGAGCAGTTCTTC
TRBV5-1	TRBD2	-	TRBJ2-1	CASSLGGGSYNEQFF	TGCGCCAGCAGCTTGGGCGGGGGCTCCTACAATGAGCAGTTCTTC
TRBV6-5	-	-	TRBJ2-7	CASSTLGRGYRQYF	TGTGCCAGCAGTACCCTGGGCAGGGGATATCGGCAGTACTTC
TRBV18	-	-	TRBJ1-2	CASSPESSYGYTF	TGTGCCAGCTCACCTGAGTCAAGCTATGGCTACACCTTC
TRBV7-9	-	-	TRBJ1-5	CASSLVENQPQHF	TGTGCCAGCAGCTTAGTAGAGAATCAGCCCCAGCATTTT
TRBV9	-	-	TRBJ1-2	CASSVAGRGSYGYTF	TGTGCCAGCAGCGTAGCAGGCAGGGGTAGCTATGGCTACACCTTC
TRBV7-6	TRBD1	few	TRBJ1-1	CASSLGQAEVYTEAFF	TGTGCCAGCAGCCTGGGACAGGCAGAGGTATACACTGAAGCTTTCTTT
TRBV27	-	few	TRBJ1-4	CASLPSFGGQGGNQGEKLFF	TGTGCCAGCCTCCCCTCATTTGGGGGGCAGGGAGGGAATCAGGGGGAAAAACTGTTTTTT
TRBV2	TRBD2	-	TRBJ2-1	CASTGGVPYNEQFF	TGTGCCTCCACGGGGGGGGTACCATACAATGAGCAGTTCTTC
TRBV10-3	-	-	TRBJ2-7	CAISESGKGGRSSYEQYF	TGTGCCATCAGTGAGTCGGGGAAGGGAGGAAGAAGCTCCTACGAGCAGTACTTC
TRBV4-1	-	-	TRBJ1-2	CASSQDLAAVGYTF	TGCGCCAGCAGCCAAGATCTGGCCGCGGTTGGCTACACCTTC
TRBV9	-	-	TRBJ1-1	CASSVGGYTEAFF	TGTGCCAGCAGCGTAGGGGGCTACACTGAAGCTTTCTTT
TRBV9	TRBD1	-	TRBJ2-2	CASRMGTGTGELFF	TGTGCCAGCAGAATGGGGACAGGGACCGGGGAGCTGTTTTTT
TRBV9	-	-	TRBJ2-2	CASSPTPGTGELFF	TGTGCCAGCAGCCCCACCCCGGGGACCGGGGAGCTGTTTTTT
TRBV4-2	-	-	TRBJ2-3	CASSPIASTDTQYF	TGTGCCAGCAGCCCAATAGCGAGCACAGATACGCAGTATTTT
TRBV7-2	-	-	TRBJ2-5	CASSSSYQETQYF	TGTGCCAGCAGCTCCTCGTACCAAGAGACCCAGTACTTC
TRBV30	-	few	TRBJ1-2	CATGGGYGYTF	TGTGCCACCGGGGGGGGGTATGGCTACACCTTC
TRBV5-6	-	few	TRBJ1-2	CASSLTDNYGYTF	TGTGCCAGCAGCCTGACAGATAACTATGGCTACACCTTC
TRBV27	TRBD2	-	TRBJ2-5	CASSLLRGSQTQYF	TGTGCCAGCAGTTTATTACGCGGGAGTCAGACCCAGTACTTC
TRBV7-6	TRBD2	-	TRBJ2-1	CASSLLAGGPRNEQFF	TGTGCCAGCAGCTTACTAGCGGGGGGGCCTCGGAATGAGCAGTTCTTC
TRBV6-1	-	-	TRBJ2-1	CASRDYGAYNEQFF	TGTGCCAGCAGGGACTATGGCGCCTACAATGAGCAGTTCTTC
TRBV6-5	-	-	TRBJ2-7	CASSPGQRQSGEQYF	TGTGCCAGCAGCCCCGGACAACGGCAGAGTGGCGAGCAGTACTTC
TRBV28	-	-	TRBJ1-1	CASSAQGTEAFF	TGTGCCAGCAGTGCACAGGGCACTGAAGCTTTCTTT
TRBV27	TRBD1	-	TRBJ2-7	CASSLGGTGFYEQYF	TGTGCCAGCAGTTTAGGAGGGACAGGGTTTTACGAGCAGTACTTC
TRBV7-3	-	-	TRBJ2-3	CASNLIPGDTQYF	TGTGCCAGCAACTTAATTCCCGGAGACACGCAGTATTTT
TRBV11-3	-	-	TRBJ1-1	CASSLNAVTGNTEAFF	TGTGCCAGCAGCTTAAACGCAGTAACGGGGAACACTGAAGCTTTCTTT
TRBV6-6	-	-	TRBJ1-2	CASSPGGSGLVGYTF	TGTGCCAGCTCGCCGGGGGGGAGCGGCTTAGTTGGCTACACCTTC
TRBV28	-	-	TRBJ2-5	CASTFLGRAETQYF	TGTGCCAGCACCTTCTTGGGCAGGGCAGAGACCCAGTACTTC
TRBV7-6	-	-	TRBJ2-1	CASSLQGAGDYNEQFF	TGTGCCAGCAGCCTTCAAGGGGCAGGGGACTACAATGAGCAGTTCTTC
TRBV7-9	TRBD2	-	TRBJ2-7	CASSAGGGLVDEQYF	TGTGCCAGCAGCGCGGGGGGGGGACTCGTGGACGAGCAGTACTTC
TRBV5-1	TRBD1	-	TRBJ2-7	CASSLDRGYEQYF	TGCGCCAGCAGCTTGGACAGGGGGTACGAGCAGTACTTC
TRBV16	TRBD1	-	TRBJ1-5	CASSQPGTGSIQPQHF	TGTGCCAGCAGCCAACCAGGGACAGGGTCTATCCAGCCCCAGCATTTT
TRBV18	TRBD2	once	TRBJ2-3	CASSLPSGGAEGDTQYF	TGTGCCAGCTCACTCCCTAGCGGGGGGGCCGAAGGTGATACGCAGTATTTT
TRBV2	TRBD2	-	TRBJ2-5	CASSDRLAGGAETQYF	TGTGCCAGCAGTGACCGACTAGCGGGGGGGGCAGAGACCCAGTACTTC
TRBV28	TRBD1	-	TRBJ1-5	CASSFQGGQPQHF	TGTGCCAGCAGTTTTCAGGGGGGTCAGCCCCAGCATTTT
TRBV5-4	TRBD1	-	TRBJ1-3	CASSPGQGGNTIYF	TGTGCCAGCAGCCCGGGACAGGGGGGAAACACCATATATTTT
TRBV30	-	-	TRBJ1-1	CAWRPTTTEAFF	TGTGCCTGGAGACCCACAACCACTGAAGCTTTCTTT
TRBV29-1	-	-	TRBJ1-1	CSVEWGPNTEAFF	TGCAGCGTTGAGTGGGGGCCGAACACTGAAGCTTTCTTT
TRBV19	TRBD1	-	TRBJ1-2	CASSITPGTGGGYTF	TGTGCCAGTAGTATCACCCCGGGGACAGGGGGTGGCTACACCTTC
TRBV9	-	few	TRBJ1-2	CASSVDQRAVVTF	TGTGCCAGCAGCGTAGACCAGCGGGCCGTAGTGACCTTC
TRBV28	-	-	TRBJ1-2	CASTMVDPFVYTF	TGTGCCAGCACCATGGTAGATCCTTTTGTCTACACCTTC
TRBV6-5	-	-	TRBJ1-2	CASSSAWSKGDYGYTF	TGTGCCAGCAGTTCTGCCTGGTCAAAGGGGGACTATGGCTACACCTTC